The 22 T cell receptor beta chains listed next were all sequenced from one sample in a study of T cells generated in artificial thymic organoids. TCRalpha and TCRbeta libraries were amplified separately by semi-nested PCR with TRAC or TRBC reverse primers. TCRdb reprocessed the 5' RACE reads with MiXCR, giving one entry per CDR3 protein. This sample carries 7,000 to 10,000 distinct CDR3 sequences, around 20% of them seen once, and the ten largest clones take 1.4%. The sequenced material came from naive CD8+ T cells from the thymus. Sample subset: CD3+TCRalphabeta+CD8SP T cells; for blood, CD45RO-CCR7+ naive CD8+ T cells. Receptors originate from a human donor who gave cord blood stem cells for thymic organoid culture, a cardiac surgery patient who gave postnatal thymus, or a blood donor (not recorded which).

This chain connects TRBV5-6 to TRBJ2-1, with 11 bases identical to TRBD2. Germline CDR1 and CDR2: SGHDT and YYEEEE. The CDR3 spans 16 residues. With V trimmed by 4 bases and J by 4 bases, 7 bases remained unmatched. This CDR3 reads CASSIGTSGRYNEQFF. The CDR3 bases are TGTGCCAGCAGCATTGGGACTAGCGGACGATACAATGAGCAGTTCTTC. The full variable domain, in which reference TRBV5-6 and TRBJ2-1 provide the parts outside the CDR3, is DAGVTQSPTHLIKTRGQQVTLRCSPKSGHDTVSWYQQALGQGPQFIFQYYEEEERQRGNFPDRFSGHQFPNYSSELNVNALLLGDSALYLCASSIGTSGRYNEQFFGPGTRLTVL.

This chain uses TRBV6-5 with TRBJ1-1; D is ambiguous. The germline V gene has CDR1 MNHEY and CDR2 SVGAGI. Between the trimmed V and J ends, which lost 6 bases and 4 bases, there was a span of 15 bases. The CDR3 totals 14 residues. This CDR3 reads CASREVGLGTEAFF. CDR3 nucleotides: TGTGCCAGCAGGGAAGTGGGCTTGGGCACTGAAGCTTTCTTT.

This clonotype has more than one count but fewer than ten. This sequence joins TRBV5-1 and TRBJ1-1; D is possibly TRBD1 (5 bases). The CDR3 length is 15 residues. CDR1 is SGHRS and CDR2 is YFSETQ in the germline V gene. V lost 3 bases, J lost 7 bases, and 19 bases lay in between. The CDR3 region has the DNA TGCGCCAGCAGCTGGAACCGAGGACAATCGAGTGAAGCTTTCTTT. Its translation is CASSWNRGQSSEAFF.

Only a few counts were recorded for this clonotype. The rearrangement uses TRBV20-1 and TRBJ2-7, with TRBD2 identical over 10 bases. CDR1 and CDR2 from the germline V gene are DFQATT and SNEGSKA (reference sequence). V dropped 1 base and J dropped 2; count of bases not matched to a gene: 14. This CDR3 region has 18 residues. CDR3 loop: CSARVGPGLAAGPYEQYF. The CDR3 coding sequence is TGCAGTGCTAGAGTAGGCCCCGGACTAGCGGCCGGACCCTACGAGCAGTACTTC.

This clonotype has just a few counts. This may stem from a read error, because a much larger clone lies one nucleotide away. The chain combines TRBV27 with TRBJ2-3, with TRBD1 as a possible D gene (5 bases). V lost 8 bases and J 8 bases, leaving 23 bases between the germline ends. Germline assignment: CDR1 MNHEY and CDR2 SMNVEV (reference sequence). The CDR3 has 15 residues. CDR3 amino acids: CASGEHQGMVGTQYF. CDR3 in DNA: TGTGCCAGCGGAGAACACCAGGGTATGGTGGGTACGCAGTATTTT.

The V gene is TRBV6-5, the J gene TRBJ1-6, with D maybe TRBD1 (6 bases). The V and J ends lost 0 bases and 9 bases respectively, with 9 bases between them. The length of the CDR3 is 14 residues. Germline V gene lookup returns CDR1 MNHEY and CDR2 SVGAGI. In DNA, the CDR3 is TGTGCCAGCAGTTACTCAAACAGGGCTTCACCCCTCCACTTT. Translating it yields CASSYSNRASPLHF.

The chain joins TRBV4-1 to TRBJ2-7; weak D call: TRBD1 (6 bases). This CDR3 spans 17 amino acids. Per the germline V gene, CDR1 is MGHRA and CDR2 is YSYEKL. V was trimmed by 2 bases and J by 4 bases, leaving 21 bases between them. This chain's CDR3 is CASSQTKRPGTPYEQYF. Written as DNA, the CDR3 is TGCGCCAGCAGCCAAACAAAAAGACCCGGGACACCGTACGAGCAGTACTTC.

This clonotype was picked up many times. The chain carries TRBV2 and TRBJ2-1; D unclear. There are 15 residues in the CDR3. Germline lookup yields CDR1 SNHLY and CDR2 FYNNEI. V gave up 7 bases and J gave up 0 bases, with 13 bases separating them. Here the CDR3 DNA reads TGTGCCAGCACCGAGGATAGTAGCTCCTACAATGAGCAGTTCTTC. Its translation: CASTEDSSSYNEQFF.

By share of the sample, this clonotype is medium-sized. This chain links TRBV10-3 with TRBJ1-6; 10 bases map to TRBD1. Germline CDR1 and CDR2: ENHRY and SYGVKD. This CDR3 is built from 16 residues. Trimming took 3 bases from V and 10 from J; bases not matched to a gene: 9. The CDR3 nucleotides are TGTGCCATCAGTGACTGGGACAGGGGACTTGACTCACCCCTCCACTTT. As protein: CAISDWDRGLDSPLHF.

A word on this clonotype: A read error may be the cause here, since a much bigger clone is one base away. This chain connects TRBV5-1 to TRBJ1-1; D is unresolved. Germline V gene sequence: CDR1 SGHRS, CDR2 YFSETQ. The CDR3 loop spans 13 amino acids. CDR3 protein: CASGLVRGVEAFF. CDR3 nucleotides: TGCGCCAGCGGCTTGGTGCGGGGAGTTGAAGCTTTCTTT.

This clonotype was detected ten times or more. The J gene is TRBJ2-3, the V gene TRBV10-3; 11 bases match TRBD2. Germline V gene sequence: CDR1 ENHRY, CDR2 SYGVKD. The CDR3 runs 19 residues. The trim removed 5 bases at V and 6 bases at J, leaving 19 bases unmatched. CDR3 nucleotide sequence: TGTGCCATCAGTCAGGTCCGCGGGGGACTAGCGGTGGACGGGGATACGCAGTATTTT. Its translation is CAISQVRGGLAVDGDTQYF.

This clonotype is medium-sized. The chain couples TRBV7-8 to TRBJ2-7; D perhaps matches TRBD2 (5 bases). The V end lost 5 bases, the J end lost 3 bases, and 11 bases lay between the germline ends. Germline V gives CDR1 SGHVS, CDR2 FQNEAQ. The CDR3 totals 13 residues. CDR3 residues: CASSPPEDYEQYF. The CDR3 DNA reads TGTGCCAGCAGCCCTCCGGAGGACTACGAGCAGTACTTC.

By share, this clonotype counts as medium-sized. This chain links TRBV4-2 with TRBJ2-1, with 7 nucleotides matching TRBD1. Germline V gives CDR1 LGHNA, CDR2 YNFKEQ. There are 16 residues in the CDR3. Trimming took 2 bases from V and 2 from J; bases not matched to a gene: 6. The CDR3 DNA is TGTGCCAGCAGCCAACACCGACAGGGCCCCTACAATGAGCAGTTCTTC. Encoded protein: CASSQHRQGPYNEQFF.

Within the sample, this clonotype is medium-sized. The chain recombines TRBV4-3 with TRBJ1-1; D remains unclear. CDR3 length: 13 residues. Trimming took off 3 bases at V and 5 bases at J, with 10 bases between the two ends. Germline V lookup: CDR1 LGHNA, CDR2 YSLEER. Here the CDR3 reads CASSHAGRTEAFF. Written as DNA, the CDR3 is TGCGCCAGCAGCCATGCCGGCCGAACTGAAGCTTTCTTT.

Judged by abundance, this clonotype is medium-sized (0.01 to 0.1%). This chain links TRBV12-3 or TRBV12-4 with TRBJ2-1, with 8 bases aligning to TRBD2. This CDR3 spans 16 amino acids. The J segment lost 0 bases and the V segment lost 3 bases, leaving 4 bases of the junction unmatched. The CDR3 is CASSFPSGSSYNEQFF. DNA for the CDR3: TGTGCCAGCAGTTTCCCCAGCGGGAGCTCCTACAATGAGCAGTTCTTC.

This chain joins TRBV27 and TRBJ2-1, with no clear D. Looked up from germline, CDR1 is MNHEY and CDR2 is SMNVEV (reference sequence). The CDR3 covers 19 residues. Trimming removed 2 bases from V and 4 bases from J, with 24 bases in between. CDR3 amino acids: CASSLRLSGMKKLYNEQFF. DNA of the CDR3: TGTGCCAGCAGTTTACGGCTTTCCGGCATGAAAAAATTATACAATGAGCAGTTCTTC.

The rearrangement joins TRBV9 to TRBJ2-3; D is ambiguous. V was clipped by 0 bases and J by 2 bases, with 7 bases between them. CDR1 is SGDLS and CDR2 is YYNGEE in the germline V gene. The CDR3 runs 14 residues. CDR3 coding DNA: TGTGCCAGCAGCGTAGCTACCGACACAGATACGCAGTATTTT. It encodes CASSVATDTDTQYF.

In this sample, this clonotype is medium-sized. The chain recombines TRBV6-2 or TRBV6-3 with TRBJ2-2, with D uncertain. The CDR3 has 15 residues. The germline CDR1 and CDR2 sequences are MNHEY and SVGEGT. Trimming cost V 2 bases and J 5 bases, with 12 bases left between them. The CDR3 DNA is TGTGCCAGCAGTTACACGGACGGAGAAACCGGGGAGCTGTTTTTT. Translated, it gives CASSYTDGETGELFF.

This clonotype is categorized as medium-sized (0.01 to 0.1%). The chain employs TRBV7-9 and TRBJ1-1; D is undetermined. CDR1 is SEHNR, CDR2 FQNEAQ, per germline (reference sequence). There are 14 residues in the CDR3. Trimming shortened V by 3 bases and J by 2 bases, and 10 bases separated the two germline ends. CDR3 residues: CASSFPGINTEAFF. The CDR3 coding sequence is TGTGCCAGCAGCTTCCCCGGGATCAACACTGAAGCTTTCTTT.

By sample share, this clonotype is medium-sized. One junction end does not reproduce the germline sequence, and a read error may be involved. The chain has TRBV28 and TRBJ2-7; D is perhaps TRBD1 (6 bases). This CDR3 is 13 amino acids long. The V gene's germline CDR1 is MDHEN and CDR2 SYDVKM. DNA of the CDR3: TGTGCCAGCAGTCTATCGCAGGGGTACGGGCAGTACTTC. The encoded protein is CASSLSQGYGQYF.

Ten or more counts support this clonotype. The genes are TRBV29-1 and TRBJ1-4; D ambiguous. CDR1 SQVTM and CDR2 ANQGSEA come from the germline V gene. This CDR3 is 13 amino acids long. V lost 4 bases, J lost 5 bases, and 11 bases lay in between. Here the CDR3 DNA reads TGCAGCGTTGGATTGGCGGGGAATGAAAAACTGTTTTTT. Translating gives CSVGLAGNEKLFF.

V gene TRBV18 combines with J gene TRBJ2-3; either TRBD1 or TRBD2 may fit D (5 bases each). Germline V gives CDR1 KGHSH, CDR2 LQKENI. The length of the CDR3 is 16 residues. V was cut by 6 bases and J by 0 bases, with 16 bases left in between. The CDR3 region is CASSRPWGGSTDTQYF. The CDR3 bases are TGTGCCAGCTCGCGACCCTGGGGCGGGAGCACAGATACGCAGTATTTT.